This TCR beta chain emerged from a study of neurological immune-mediated disorders. Study-level results: The phylogenetic placement of 18 of 34 multiple sclerosis patients' repertoires in one related-CDR3 cluster constitutes a possible signature.

Germline CDR1 and CDR2: SGHTS and YDEGEE. CDR3 length equals 16 residues. V shed 4 bases and J 0 bases; nucleotides not matched to a gene: 9. There are many counts of this clonotype. The antigen is not known. The authors made cDNA by 5'RACE with 10-nucleotide random UMIs. Each CDR3 protein is one row after TCRdb ran MiXCR on the 5' RACE reads. The table includes 20,000 to 25,000 distinct CDR3 sequences, about 18% detected once. The sorted-subset TCR libraries were prepared using some 980,000 CD4+ or CD8+ T cells as the starting material. The genes are TRBV5-8 and TRBJ2-7, with 8 bases that match TRBD1. The clonotype comes from a young woman with multiple sclerosis. Sequences were obtained from CD8+ T cells from blood. CDR3 DNA: TGTGCCAGCAGCCCTTGGACAGGGAAAAACTCCTACGAGCAGTACTTC. As protein: CASSPWTGKNSYEQYF.